The 24 T cell receptor beta chains in this list originate from one sample, sequenced in a study of blood T cell repertoires in COVID-19. Using immunoSEQ multiplex PCR, the repertoire was profiled, and TCRdb retains in-frame clones only, with some absent. Of roughly 62,000 clones in the sample, around 86% are singletons; the top ten hold around 7.7%. The specimen sequenced was peripheral blood. These receptors were obtained from a human donor with active COVID-19. The donor label of this sample is uncertain.

The chain links TRBV27 to TRBJ2-7; D might be TRBD2 (7 bases). In germline, CDR1 is MNHEY, CDR2 SMNVEV (reference sequence). The CDR3 contains 17 residues. Trimming took off 3 bases at V and 2 bases at J, with 20 bases between the two ends. CDR3 nucleotides: TGTGCCAGCAGTTTTCTTAGTAGGGGGGGACCCCCCTACGAGCAGTACTTC. This gives the protein CASSFLSRGGPPYEQYF.

The V call is TRBV9, the J call TRBJ1-3, with D possibly being TRBD1 (6 bases). V lost 3 bases and J lost 3, with 7 bases in between. Germline assignment: CDR1 SGDLS and CDR2 YYNGEE. This CDR3 spans 13 amino acids. CDR3 region: CASSGGHGNTIYF. The CDR3 coding sequence is TGTGCCAGCAGCGGGGGGCATGGAAACACCATATATTTT.

The J gene is TRBJ1-1, the V gene TRBV7-2, with TRBD1 matching 7 bases. Germline trimming cut 4 bases from V and 5 bases from J; bases unmatched to any gene: 13. This CDR3 is 16 amino acids long. Per germline, CDR1 SGHTA and CDR2 FQGNSA. DNA for the CDR3: TGTGCCAGCAGCTCAAGACGGATGGCAGGGGGAACTGAAGCTTTCTTT. Encoded protein: CASSSRRMAGGTEAFF.

This chain connects TRBV2 to TRBJ2-5; 9 bases are a match to TRBD2. Trimming took 6 bases from V and 5 from J; bases not matched to a gene: 10. The CDR3 runs 15 residues. From germline, CDR1 is SNHLY and CDR2 FYNNEI. The CDR3 protein is CASRELAGSWETQYF. The CDR3 DNA is TGTGCCAGCAGGGAGCTAGCGGGGTCATGGGAGACCCAGTACTTC.

The V and J genes are TRBV7-2 and TRBJ1-2; tentative D call: TRBD1 (5 bases). Looked up from germline, CDR1 is SGHTA and CDR2 is FQGNSA. V was cut by 5 bases and J by 7 bases, with 11 bases left in between. There are 12 residues in the CDR3. The CDR3 loop reads CASSPGGVGYTF. The CDR3, as DNA: TGTGCCAGCAGCCCCGGGGGGGTTGGCTACACCTTC.

The chain has TRBV6-1 and TRBJ2-5, with TRBD2 matching over 14 bases. V dropped 1 base and J dropped 4; count of bases not matched to a gene: 17. This CDR3 spans 21 amino acids. CDR1 is MNHNS and CDR2 is SASEGT in the germline V gene. This CDR3 reads CASSEGRFGTSGRGGRETQYF. The CDR3, as DNA: TGTGCCAGCAGTGAAGGTCGTTTCGGGACTAGCGGGAGAGGGGGGCGAGAGACCCAGTACTTC.

This clone appeared a single time. The V and J genes are TRBV9 and TRBJ2-1; TRBD2 aligns across 8 bases. The germline CDR1 and CDR2 sequences are SGDLS and YYNGEE. This CDR3 spans 16 amino acids. With 4 bases clipped from V and 1 base from J, the junction kept 7 bases outside the gene matches. The CDR3 sequence: CASSPPAGVSYNEQFF. CDR3 in DNA: TGTGCCAGCAGCCCCCCAGCGGGGGTATCCTACAATGAGCAGTTCTTC.

The J gene is TRBJ2-5, the V gene TRBV28, with 8 bases matching TRBD1. Germline trimming cut 6 bases from V and 2 bases from J; bases unmatched to any gene: 8. The CDR3 runs to 15 residues. Germline loops: CDR1 MDHEN, CDR2 SYDVKM. CDR3 nucleotides: TGTGCCAGCAGCCTGCGACAGGGGACTCAAGAGACCCAGTACTTC. Its translation: CASSLRQGTQETQYF. The full variable domain, rest sourced from reference TRBV28 and TRBJ2-5, is DVKVTQSSRYLVKRTGEKVFLECVQDMDHENMFWYRQDPGLGLRLIYFSYDVKMKEKGDIPEGYSVSREKKERFSLILESASTNQTSMYLCASSLRQGTQETQYFGPGTRLLVL.

A few counts support this clone. The rearrangement joins TRBV4-2 to TRBJ1-2; 7 nucleotides align to TRBD1. This CDR3 contains 16 residues. With V trimmed by 6 bases and J by 7 bases, 17 bases remained unmatched. Germline lookup yields CDR1 LGHNA and CDR2 YNFKEQ. The CDR3: CASRLPRDSIFGGYTF. In DNA form, the CDR3 reads TGTGCCAGCAGACTTCCCCGGGACAGTATATTTGGTGGCTACACCTTC.

The V call is TRBV5-4, the J call TRBJ1-1, with 7 positions matching TRBD1. The CDR3 has 16 residues. V lost 4 bases, J lost 8 bases, and 17 bases stayed unmatched. Germline V gene data show CDR1 as SGHNT and CDR2 as YYREEE (reference sequence). CDR3 DNA sequence: TGTGCCAGCAGCGAGAAACCGGGACAGACGAAGTTGGAAGCTTTCTTT. This sequence encodes CASSEKPGQTKLEAFF. The complete variable domain, with remaining parts taken from reference TRBV5-4 and TRBJ1-1, reads ETGVTQSPTHLIKTRGQQVTLRCSSQSGHNTVSWYQQALGQGPQFIFQYYREEENGRGNFPPRFSGLQFPNYSSELNVNALELDDSALYLCASSEKPGQTKLEAFFGQGTRLTVV.

The chain carries TRBV5-4 and TRBJ2-3, with D maybe TRBD2 (6 bases). The CDR3 is 14 residues long. Trimming removed 0 bases from V and 7 bases from J, with 12 bases in between. The germline CDR1 and CDR2 sequences are SGHNT and YYREEE (reference sequence). The CDR3, as DNA: TGTGCCAGCAGCTTGGCGGGGGACCCGAATACGCAGTATTTT. This gives the protein CASSLAGDPNTQYF.

The J gene is TRBJ2-7, the V gene TRBV13; D unclear. The CDR3 is 14 residues long. V lost 5 bases to trimming and J lost 3 bases, with 14 bases between them. In germline, CDR1 is PRHDT, CDR2 FYEKMQ (reference sequence). CDR3 bases: TGTGCCAGCAGCCCCCCCTCACGGTTCTACGAGCAGTACTTC. Translating gives CASSPPSRFYEQYF.

This clone was seen only once. The chain links TRBV19 to TRBJ1-1, with TRBD1 matching 8 bases. Unmatched junction bases numbered 18, after V lost 8 bases and J lost 10 bases. The CDR3 consists of 15 residues. Per germline, CDR1 LNHDA and CDR2 SQIVND (reference sequence). The CDR3 here is CASGYRDRTGLGAFF. DNA for the CDR3: TGTGCCAGTGGATACCGGGACAGGACCGGGCTAGGAGCTTTCTTT.

V is TRBV27 and J is TRBJ1-1; weak D call: TRBD1 (5 bases). The CDR3 contains 13 residues. The ends were cut back, 2 bases at V and 5 bases at J, with 9 bases in the middle. Per the germline V gene, CDR1 is MNHEY and CDR2 is SMNVEV (reference sequence). The CDR3 protein is CASSLRGGTEAFF. The CDR3 DNA is TGTGCCAGCAGTTTAAGGGGAGGGACTGAAGCTTTCTTT.

The chain uses TRBV7-2 and TRBJ1-2; D unclear. CDR1 is SGHTA, CDR2 FQGNSA, per germline. This CDR3 is built from 14 residues. V was pared by 2 bases and J by 2 bases, with 9 bases between. CDR3 coding DNA: TGTGCCAGCAGCTTACTTACCGGGAACTATGGCTACACCTTC. This codes for CASSLLTGNYGYTF.

The chain joins TRBV2 to TRBJ2-7; 8 bases fit TRBD1. V lost 4 bases, J lost 0 bases, and 2 bases stayed unmatched. Germline V gene sequence: CDR1 SNHLY, CDR2 FYNNEI. This CDR3 is built from 14 residues. CDR3 amino acids: CASSGTGSSYEQYF. The CDR3 DNA reads TGTGCCAGCAGTGGGACAGGGAGCTCCTACGAGCAGTACTTC.

The chain uses TRBV5-1 and TRBJ2-5, with 8 bases matching TRBD1. CDR1 is SGHRS, CDR2 YFSETQ, per germline. CDR3 size: 15 residues. V shed 3 bases and J 4 bases; nucleotides not matched to a gene: 8. The chain's CDR3 is CASSSAGTGGETQYF. In DNA form, the CDR3 reads TGCGCCAGCAGCTCCGCCGGGACAGGTGGAGAGACCCAGTACTTC.

The chain recombines TRBV6-5 with TRBJ2-3, with 8 bases identical to TRBD2. This CDR3 spans 15 amino acids. The V segment lost 6 bases and the J segment 6 bases; nucleotides outside the gene matches: 11. Germline loops: CDR1 MNHEY, CDR2 SVGAGI. CDR3 nucleotides: TGTGCCAGCAGCCCCACTAGCGGAGCGGACGATACGCAGTATTTT. It specifies CASSPTSGADDTQYF.

The V call is TRBV12-3 or TRBV12-4, the J call TRBJ1-5; D not resolved. V was trimmed by 5 bases and J by 5 bases, leaving 10 bases between them. This CDR3 region has 13 residues. The CDR3 protein is CASSLRLDQPQHF. The CDR3, as DNA: TGTGCCAGCAGTCTTAGACTGGATCAGCCCCAGCATTTT.

The rearrangement links TRBV9 to TRBJ2-2, with a tentative D call TRBD2 (5 bases). The germline gives CDR1 SGDLS, CDR2 YYNGEE. The CDR3 loop spans 16 amino acids. V was cut by 0 bases and J by 0 bases, with 9 bases left in between. This chain's CDR3 is CASSVGRATNTGELFF. Written as DNA, the CDR3 is TGTGCCAGCAGCGTAGGGCGGGCTACGAACACCGGGGAGCTGTTTTTT.

The rearrangement joins TRBV3-1 (or the pseudogene TRBV3-2) to TRBJ2-3; D uncertain. Between the trimmed V and J ends, which lost 5 bases and 2 bases, there was a span of 5 bases. The CDR3 has 12 residues. Germline assignment: CDR1 LGHDT and CDR2 YNNKEL (reference sequence). For the CDR3, the DNA is TGTGCCAGCAGCGAGAACACAGATACGCAGTATTTT. This sequence encodes CASSENTDTQYF.

CDR3 amino acids: CSVVKNTEAFF. For the CDR3, the DNA is TGCAGCGTTGTCAAGAACACTGAAGCTTTCTTT. The rearrangement links TRBV29-1 to TRBJ1-1; D is unclear. Trimming removed 4 bases at V and 1 base at J, with 4 bases between. The CDR3 consists of 11 residues. The germline gives CDR1 SQVTM, CDR2 ANQGSEA.

The chain links TRBV25-1 to TRBJ1-1; no definite D call. The germline V and J ends were trimmed by 0 bases and 3 bases, with 11 bases remaining between them. In germline, CDR1 is MGHDK, CDR2 SYGVNS. The CDR3 is made up of 15 amino acids. In DNA form, the CDR3 reads TGTGCCAGCAGTGAATATAGTACGGACTACACTGAAGCTTTCTTT. Amino acids: CASSEYSTDYTEAFF.

This clone was detected only a few times. This rearrangement joins TRBV28 to TRBJ1-5; a possible D gene is TRBD1 (5 bases). CDR1 and CDR2 from the germline V gene are MDHEN and SYDVKM. The CDR3 consists of 14 residues. V was trimmed by 6 bases and J by 5 bases, leaving 14 bases between them. For the CDR3, the DNA is TGTGCCAGCAGCCCCGGGGGTTGGGATCAGCCCCAGCATTTT. It encodes CASSPGGWDQPQHF.